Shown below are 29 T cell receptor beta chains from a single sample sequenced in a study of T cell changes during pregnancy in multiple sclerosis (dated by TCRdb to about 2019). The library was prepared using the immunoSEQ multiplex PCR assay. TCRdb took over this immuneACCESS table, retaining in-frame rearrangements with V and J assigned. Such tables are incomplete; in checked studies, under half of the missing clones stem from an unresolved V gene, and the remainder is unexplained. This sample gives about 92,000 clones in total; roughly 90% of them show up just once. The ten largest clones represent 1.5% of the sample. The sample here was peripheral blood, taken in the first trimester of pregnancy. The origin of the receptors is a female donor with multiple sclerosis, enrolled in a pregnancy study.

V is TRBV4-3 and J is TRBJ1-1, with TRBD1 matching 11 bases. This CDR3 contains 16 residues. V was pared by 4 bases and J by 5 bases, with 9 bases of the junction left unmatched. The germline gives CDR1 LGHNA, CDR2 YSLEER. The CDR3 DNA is TGCGCCAGCAGCCTCCGGACAGGGGGCGCAAGGACTGAAGCTTTCTTT. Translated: CASSLRTGGARTEAFF.

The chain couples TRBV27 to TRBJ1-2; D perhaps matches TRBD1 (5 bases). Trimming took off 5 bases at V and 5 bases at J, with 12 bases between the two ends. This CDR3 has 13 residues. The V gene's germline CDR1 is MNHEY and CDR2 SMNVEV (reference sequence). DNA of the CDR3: TGTGCCAGCAGTCAGGGAGGAGGATATGGCTACACCTTC. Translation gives CASSQGGGYGYTF.

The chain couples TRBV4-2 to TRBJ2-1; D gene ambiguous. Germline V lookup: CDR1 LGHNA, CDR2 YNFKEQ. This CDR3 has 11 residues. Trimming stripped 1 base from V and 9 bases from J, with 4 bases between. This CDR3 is CASSQGSEQFF. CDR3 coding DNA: TGTGCCAGCAGCCAAGGGAGTGAGCAGTTCTTC.

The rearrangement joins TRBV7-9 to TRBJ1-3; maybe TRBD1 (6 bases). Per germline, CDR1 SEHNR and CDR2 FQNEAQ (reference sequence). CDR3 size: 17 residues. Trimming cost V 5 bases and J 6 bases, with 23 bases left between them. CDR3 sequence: CASSPPGAGTMANTIYF. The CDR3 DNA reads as TGTGCCAGCAGCCCACCGGGGGCAGGGACTATGGCAAACACCATATATTTT.

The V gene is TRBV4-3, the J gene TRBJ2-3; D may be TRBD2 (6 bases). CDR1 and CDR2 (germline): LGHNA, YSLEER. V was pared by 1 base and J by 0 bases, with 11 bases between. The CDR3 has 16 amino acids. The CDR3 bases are TGCGCCAGCAGCCAAGGAAGAAGCGGGAGCACAGATACGCAGTATTTT. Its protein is CASSQGRSGSTDTQYF.

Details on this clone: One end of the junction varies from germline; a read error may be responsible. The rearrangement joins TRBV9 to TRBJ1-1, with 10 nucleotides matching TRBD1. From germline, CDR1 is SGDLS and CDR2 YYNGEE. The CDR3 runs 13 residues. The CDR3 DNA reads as TGCACCACCAGGGACAGGGGAGGGACTGAAGCTTTCTTT. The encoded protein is CTTRDRGGTEAFF. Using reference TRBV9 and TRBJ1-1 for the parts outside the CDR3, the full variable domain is DSGVTQTPKHLITATGQRVTLRCSPRSGDLSVYWYQQSLDQGLQFLIQYYNGEERAKGNILERFSAQQFPDLHSELNLSSLELGDSALYFCTTRDRGGTEAFFGQGTRLTVV.

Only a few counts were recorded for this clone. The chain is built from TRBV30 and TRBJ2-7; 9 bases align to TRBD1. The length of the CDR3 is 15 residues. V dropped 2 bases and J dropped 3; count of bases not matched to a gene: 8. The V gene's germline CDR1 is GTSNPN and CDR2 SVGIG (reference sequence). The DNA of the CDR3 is TGTGCCTGGAGTCCTAACAGGGGGCACCTCTACGAGCAGTACTTC. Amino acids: CAWSPNRGHLYEQYF.

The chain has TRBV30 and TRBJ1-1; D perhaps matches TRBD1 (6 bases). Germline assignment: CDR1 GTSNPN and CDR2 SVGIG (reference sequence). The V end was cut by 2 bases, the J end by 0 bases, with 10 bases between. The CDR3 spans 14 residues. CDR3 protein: CAWSRGTLNTEAFF. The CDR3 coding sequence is TGTGCCTGGAGTAGGGGGACACTGAACACTGAAGCTTTCTTT.

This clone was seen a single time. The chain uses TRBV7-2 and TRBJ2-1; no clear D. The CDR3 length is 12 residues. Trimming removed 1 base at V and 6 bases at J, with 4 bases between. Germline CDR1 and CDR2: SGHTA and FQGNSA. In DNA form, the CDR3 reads TGTGCCAGCAGCTTAGGTAGCAATGAGCAGTTCTTC. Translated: CASSLGSNEQFF.

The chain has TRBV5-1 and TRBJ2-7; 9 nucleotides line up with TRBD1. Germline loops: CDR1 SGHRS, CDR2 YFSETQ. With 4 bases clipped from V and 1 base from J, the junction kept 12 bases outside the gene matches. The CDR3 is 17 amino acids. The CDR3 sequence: CASSLSGTGNRSYEQYF. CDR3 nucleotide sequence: TGCGCCAGCAGCCTTTCCGGGACAGGGAATAGATCCTACGAGCAGTACTTC. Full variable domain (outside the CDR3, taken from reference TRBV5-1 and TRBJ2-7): KAGVTQTPRYLIKTRGQQVTLSCSPISGHRSVSWYQQTPGQGLQFLFEYFSETQRNKGNFPGRFSGRQFSNSRSEMNVSTLELGDSALYLCASSLSGTGNRSYEQYFGPGTRLTVT.

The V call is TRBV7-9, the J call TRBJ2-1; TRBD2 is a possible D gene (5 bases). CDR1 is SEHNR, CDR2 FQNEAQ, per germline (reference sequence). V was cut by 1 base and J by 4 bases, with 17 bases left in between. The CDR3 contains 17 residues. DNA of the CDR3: TGTGCCAGCAGCTTAGTTGGGGTAGCGAATGTGTACAATGAGCAGTTCTTC. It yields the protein CASSLVGVANVYNEQFF.

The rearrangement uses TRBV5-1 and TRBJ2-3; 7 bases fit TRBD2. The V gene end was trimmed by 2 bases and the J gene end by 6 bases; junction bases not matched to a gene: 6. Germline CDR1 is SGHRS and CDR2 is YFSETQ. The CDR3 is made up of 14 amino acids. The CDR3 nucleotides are TGCGCCAGCAGCTTCACTAGCGTTTCGGATACGCAGTATTTT. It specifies CASSFTSVSDTQYF.

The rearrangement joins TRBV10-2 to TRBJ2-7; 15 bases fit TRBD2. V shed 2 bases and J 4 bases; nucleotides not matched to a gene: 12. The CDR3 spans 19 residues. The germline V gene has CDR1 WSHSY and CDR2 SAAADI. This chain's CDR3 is CASSEAEGLAGGPRYEQYF. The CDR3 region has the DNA TGCGCCAGCAGTGAGGCGGAAGGACTAGCGGGAGGGCCCCGATACGAGCAGTACTTC.

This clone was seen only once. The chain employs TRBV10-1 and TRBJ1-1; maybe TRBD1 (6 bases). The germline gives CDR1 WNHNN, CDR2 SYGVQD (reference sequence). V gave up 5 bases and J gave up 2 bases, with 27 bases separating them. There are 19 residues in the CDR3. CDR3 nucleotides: TGCGCCAGCAGTTCCTACTCAGGGGAAGTTACCTCTGGAAACACTGAAGCTTTCTTT. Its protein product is CASSSYSGEVTSGNTEAFF.

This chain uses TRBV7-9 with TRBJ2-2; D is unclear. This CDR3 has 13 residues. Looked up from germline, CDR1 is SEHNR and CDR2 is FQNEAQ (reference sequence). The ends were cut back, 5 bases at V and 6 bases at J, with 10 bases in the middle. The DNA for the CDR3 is TGTGCCAGCAGCCCCATCGGGTCCGGGGAGCTGTTTTTT. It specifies CASSPIGSGELFF.

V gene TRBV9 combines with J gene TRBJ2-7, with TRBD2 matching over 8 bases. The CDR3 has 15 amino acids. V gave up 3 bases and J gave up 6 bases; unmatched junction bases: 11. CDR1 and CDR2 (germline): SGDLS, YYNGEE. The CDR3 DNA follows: TGTGCCAGCAGCGGACTCGGGGGGGGCACGGGCGAGCAGTACTTC. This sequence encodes CASSGLGGGTGEQYF.

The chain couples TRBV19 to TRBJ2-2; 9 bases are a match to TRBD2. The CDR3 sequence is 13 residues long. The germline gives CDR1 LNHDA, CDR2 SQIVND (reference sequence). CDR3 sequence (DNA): TGTGCTACGGGACTAGCATACACCGGGGAGCTGTTTTTT. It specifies CATGLAYTGELFF.

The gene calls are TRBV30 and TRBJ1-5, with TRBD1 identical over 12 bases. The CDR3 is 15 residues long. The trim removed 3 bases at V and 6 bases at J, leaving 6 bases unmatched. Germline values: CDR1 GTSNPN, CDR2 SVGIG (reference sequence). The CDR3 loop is CAWSPGQGAGQPQHF. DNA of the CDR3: TGTGCCTGGAGCCCGGGACAGGGGGCTGGTCAGCCCCAGCATTTT. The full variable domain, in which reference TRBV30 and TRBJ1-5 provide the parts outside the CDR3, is SQTIHQWPATLVQPVGSPLSLECTVEGTSNPNLYWYRQAAGRGLQLLFYSVGIGQISSEVPQNLSASRPQDRQFILSSKKLLLSDSGFYLCAWSPGQGAGQPQHFGDGTRLSIL.

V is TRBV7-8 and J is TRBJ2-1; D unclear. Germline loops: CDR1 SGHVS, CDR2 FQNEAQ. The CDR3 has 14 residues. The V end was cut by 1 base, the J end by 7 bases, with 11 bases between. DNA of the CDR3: TGTGCCAGCAGCTTAGACTTCCTCCGGAATGAGCAGTTCTTC. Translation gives CASSLDFLRNEQFF.

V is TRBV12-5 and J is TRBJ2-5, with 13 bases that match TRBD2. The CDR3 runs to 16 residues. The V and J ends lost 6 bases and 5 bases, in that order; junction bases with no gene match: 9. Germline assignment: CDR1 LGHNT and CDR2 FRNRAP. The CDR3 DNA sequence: TGTGCTAGTGGGTCGGGACTAGCGGGGTTCCCGGAGACCCAGTACTTC. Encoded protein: CASGSGLAGFPETQYF.

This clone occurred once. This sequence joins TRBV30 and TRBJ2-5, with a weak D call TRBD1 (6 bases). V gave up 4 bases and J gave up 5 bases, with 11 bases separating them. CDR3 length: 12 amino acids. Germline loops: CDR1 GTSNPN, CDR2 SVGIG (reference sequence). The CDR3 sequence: CAWTAGVETQYF. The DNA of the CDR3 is TGTGCCTGGACGGCAGGGGTGGAGACCCAGTACTTC.

CDR3 in amino acids: CASSSGTSGTDTQYF. The CDR3 DNA sequence: TGTGCCAGTAGTTCCGGGACTAGCGGCACAGATACGCAGTATTTT. The gene calls are TRBV19 and TRBJ2-3, with 10 bases that match TRBD2. The CDR3 totals 15 residues. V lost 5 bases and J lost 1; bases outside the gene matches: 3. From germline, CDR1 is LNHDA and CDR2 SQIVND (reference sequence).

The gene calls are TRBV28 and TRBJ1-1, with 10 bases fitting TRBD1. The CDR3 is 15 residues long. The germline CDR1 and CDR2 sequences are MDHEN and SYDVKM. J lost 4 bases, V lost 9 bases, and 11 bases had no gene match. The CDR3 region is CASRDRGVWVTEAFF. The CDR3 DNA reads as TGTGCCAGTCGGGACAGGGGAGTTTGGGTCACTGAAGCTTTCTTT.

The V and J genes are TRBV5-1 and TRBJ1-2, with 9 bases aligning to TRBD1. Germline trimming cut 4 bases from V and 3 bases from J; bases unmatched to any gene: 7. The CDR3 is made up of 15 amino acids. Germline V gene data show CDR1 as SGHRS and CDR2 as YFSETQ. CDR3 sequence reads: CASSHPDRGDYGYTF. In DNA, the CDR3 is TGCGCCAGCAGCCACCCGGACAGGGGAGACTATGGCTACACCTTC.

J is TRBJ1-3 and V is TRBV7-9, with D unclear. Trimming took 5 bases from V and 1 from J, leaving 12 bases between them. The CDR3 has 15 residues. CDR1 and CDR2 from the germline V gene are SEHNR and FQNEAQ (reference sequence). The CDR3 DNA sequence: TGTGCCAGCAGCCCCTCGGGGAGTTCTGGAAACACCATATATTTT. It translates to CASSPSGSSGNTIYF.

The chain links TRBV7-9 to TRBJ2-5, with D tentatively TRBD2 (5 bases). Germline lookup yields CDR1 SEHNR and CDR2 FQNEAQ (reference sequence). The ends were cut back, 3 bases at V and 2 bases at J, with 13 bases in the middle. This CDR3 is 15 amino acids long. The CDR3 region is CASSFELGTQETQYF. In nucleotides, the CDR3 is TGTGCCAGCAGCTTCGAACTAGGTACGCAAGAGACCCAGTACTTC.

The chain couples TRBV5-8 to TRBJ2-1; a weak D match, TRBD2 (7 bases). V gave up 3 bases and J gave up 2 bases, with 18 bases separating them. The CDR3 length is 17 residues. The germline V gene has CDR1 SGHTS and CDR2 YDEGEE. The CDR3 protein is CASSSEVGGRAYNEQFF. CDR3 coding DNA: TGTGCCAGCAGCTCGGAGGTAGGGGGGAGGGCCTACAATGAGCAGTTCTTC.

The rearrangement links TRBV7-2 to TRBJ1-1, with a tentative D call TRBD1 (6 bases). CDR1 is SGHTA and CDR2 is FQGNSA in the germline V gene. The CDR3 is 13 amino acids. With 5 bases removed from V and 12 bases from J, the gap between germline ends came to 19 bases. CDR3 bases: TGTGCCAGCAGCCTAGGAGGGGGAGTAACGACTTTCTTT. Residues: CASSLGGGVTTFF.

CDR3 in amino acids: CASNPRDRTKNIQYF. In nucleotides, the CDR3 is TGTGCCAGTAACCCAAGGGACAGAACAAAAAACATTCAGTACTTC. The rearrangement links TRBV19 to TRBJ2-4; 7 bases map to TRBD1. Germline assignment: CDR1 LNHDA and CDR2 SQIVND (reference sequence). V gave up 7 bases and J gave up 4 bases; unmatched junction bases: 10. This CDR3 region has 15 residues.